This T cell receptor (beta chain) was identified in a study of read filtering for tumor transcriptome and immune sequencing. Study overall: By R-ISS, stages I, II and III held approximately 8, 16 and 7 patients. Transcriptome libraries were built from DNase-treated RNA.

V lost 5 bases to trimming and J lost 9 bases, with 14 bases between them. Germline values: CDR1 LNHDA, CDR2 SQIVND (reference sequence). CDR3 length: 13 residues. This clonotype was picked up many times. The antigen remains undetermined. The library was built from 400 ng RNA with molecular barcoded adaptors for alpha/delta and beta/gamma chains. TCRdb itself ran the reads through MiXCR, one entry per CDR3 protein. The sample contains tens of thousands of distinct CDR3 sequences, approximately 18% of which appear only once. Study conclusions and caveats: Compared with RNA-seq, IR-seq gave much higher clonotype depth and reliability.

The sequenced sample consisted of a population of CD138-negative cells sorted from bone marrow. The receptor was isolated from a donor at least 40 years old with multiple myeloma. The chain recombines TRBV19 with TRBJ2-1; D is undetermined. In DNA, the CDR3 is TGTGCCAGTAGTCCCCGGAGAAACAGTGAGCAGTTCTTC. Translation gives CASSPRRNSEQFF.